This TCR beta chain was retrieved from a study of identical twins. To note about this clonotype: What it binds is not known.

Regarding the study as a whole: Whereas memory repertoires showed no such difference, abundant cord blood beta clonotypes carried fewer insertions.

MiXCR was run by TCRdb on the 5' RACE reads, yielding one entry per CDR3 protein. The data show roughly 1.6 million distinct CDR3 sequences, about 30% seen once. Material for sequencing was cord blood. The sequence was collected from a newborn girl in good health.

CDR3 sequence (DNA): TGCGCCAGCAGCTCCGCGACAGGGGGGGCGTCCAGGGAGTACTTC. Amino acid sequence: CASSSATGGASREYF. The chain recombines TRBV5-1 with TRBJ2-7, with TRBD1 matching 9 bases. CDR1 is SGHRS and CDR2 is YFSETQ in the germline V gene. This CDR3 region has 15 residues. V shed 3 bases, J shed 11 bases, and the junction held 15 bases outside the gene matches.